This record looks at one T cell receptor (beta chain) sequence and its context. This record comes from a study of OX40 agonist ivuxolimab in advanced cancers. V shed 8 bases and J shed 7 bases, with 21 bases lying between them. Germline assignment: CDR1 SGHTA and CDR2 FQGTGA. This CDR3 is 15 amino acids long. Assay used: immunoSEQ multiplex PCR; TCRdb lists only in-frame clones, some missing. Of 55,000 to 80,000 clones listed, 84% were seen once; the top ten hold over 7.5%. The material was CD4+ or CD8+ T cells sorted from blood, obtained in a trial of the OX40 agonist ivuxolimab. The receptor was derived from an adult with an advanced solid tumor such as melanoma, head and neck, liver or kidney cancer. The V gene is TRBV7-3, the J gene TRBJ2-1; maybe TRBD1 (5 bases). The DNA of the CDR3 is TGTGCCAGCGGGCAAGACTCAGGGCTAGGGAATGAGCAGTTCTTC. Translation: CASGQDSGLGNEQFF.